These T cell receptor beta chains were read from a single sample in a study of blood T cells in healthy people across ages. A single record per CDR3 protein comes from TCRdb applying MiXCR to the 5' RACE reads. The repertoire holds more than 1 million distinct CDR3 sequences, with 45% as singletons. Source material: blood. The receptors originated from a woman aged 60-70 years in good health. CDR3s include the opening cysteine and the closing phenylalanine or tryptophan. The D gene is left open where the match is weak. Some rows mark clone size as missing; the rest say once, few, many or name a class of expanded clone.

D gene: TRBD1
J gene: TRBJ2-7
clone size: few
V gene: TRBV29-1
CDR3 protein: CSVGTGQSYEQYF
CDR3 DNA: TGCAGCGTCGGGACAGGGCAATCCTACGAGCAGTACTTC

D gene: TRBD2
J gene: TRBJ2-1
clone size: few
V gene: TRBV20-1
CDR3 protein: CSALLSGKSYNEQFF
CDR3 DNA: TGCAGTGCCCTACTTAGCGGGAAATCCTACAATGAGCAGTTCTTC

D gene: .
J gene: TRBJ1-2
clone size: many
V gene: TRBV5-1
CDR3 protein: CASRHEGSGGYTF
CDR3 DNA: TGCGCCAGCAGACACGAGGGGAGTGGCGGCTACACCTTC

D gene: TRBD2
J gene: TRBJ2-7
clone size: .
V gene: TRBV12-3/TRBV12-4
CDR3 protein: CASSRTSSYNEQYF
CDR3 DNA: TGTGCCAGCAGTCGGACTAGCTCCTACAATGAGCAGTACTTC

D gene: TRBD2
J gene: TRBJ2-1
clone size: few
V gene: TRBV4-1
CDR3 protein: CASSLGSGTSGPRDEQFF
CDR3 DNA: TGCGCCAGCAGCCTTGGCTCCGGGACTAGCGGTCCCAGGGATGAGCAGTTCTTC

D gene: .
J gene: TRBJ1-4
clone size: .
V gene: TRBV4-2
CDR3 protein: CASSQETNEKLFF
CDR3 DNA: TGTGCCAGCAGCCAAGAAACTAATGAAAAACTGTTTTTT

D gene: TRBD2
J gene: TRBJ2-7
clone size: few
V gene: TRBV20-1
CDR3 protein: CSAEETTSGSYEQYF
CDR3 DNA: TGCAGTGCGGAGGAGACGACTAGCGGGAGCTACGAGCAGTACTTC

D gene: .
J gene: TRBJ2-7
clone size: few
V gene: TRBV29-1
CDR3 protein: CSVDKRGTETYEQYF
CDR3 DNA: TGCAGCGTAGATAAGCGGGGGACAGAGACCTACGAGCAGTACTTC

D gene: .
J gene: TRBJ2-7
clone size: .
V gene: TRBV20-1
CDR3 protein: CSASVVDEQYF
CDR3 DNA: TGCAGTGCTAGTGTTGTCGACGAGCAGTACTTC

D gene: .
J gene: TRBJ2-7
clone size: few
V gene: TRBV3-1
CDR3 protein: CASSRSGGGAYEQYF
CDR3 DNA: TGTGCCAGCAGCCGATCGGGTGGAGGTGCCTACGAGCAGTACTTC

D gene: .
J gene: TRBJ1-4
clone size: .
V gene: TRBV2
CDR3 protein: CASSRVEKLFF
CDR3 DNA: TGTGCCAGCAGTCGGGTTGAAAAACTGTTTTTT

D gene: .
J gene: TRBJ2-4
clone size: .
V gene: TRBV28
CDR3 protein: CATIQGSGIQYF
CDR3 DNA: TGTGCCACTATTCAGGGGTCGGGCATTCAGTACTTC

D gene: TRBD2
J gene: TRBJ2-1
clone size: few
V gene: TRBV20-1
CDR3 protein: CSARGLAGGPGEQFF
CDR3 DNA: TGCAGTGCTAGAGGACTAGCGGGAGGGCCGGGGGAGCAGTTCTTC

D gene: .
J gene: TRBJ1-1
clone size: .
V gene: TRBV5-1
CDR3 protein: CASSLEALNTEAFF
CDR3 DNA: TGCGCCAGCAGCTTGGAAGCTTTAAACACTGAAGCTTTCTTT

D gene: TRBD2
J gene: TRBJ2-7
clone size: .
V gene: TRBV20-1
CDR3 protein: CSADSGLSENEQYF
CDR3 DNA: TGCAGTGCTGATAGCGGGCTAAGTGAGAATGAGCAGTACTTC

D gene: .
J gene: TRBJ2-5
clone size: .
V gene: TRBV5-1
CDR3 protein: CASSLLDRNYNEQYF
CDR3 DNA: TGCGCCAGCAGTCTCCTTGACAGGAACTACAATGAGCAGTACTTC

D gene: .
J gene: TRBJ2-1
clone size: few
V gene: TRBV27
CDR3 protein: CASSPYRGYNEQFF
CDR3 DNA: TGTGCCAGCAGTCCTTATAGGGGTTACAATGAGCAGTTCTTC

D gene: TRBD2
J gene: TRBJ2-5
clone size: few
V gene: TRBV10-3
CDR3 protein: CAISVSSGSEWETQYF
CDR3 DNA: TGTGCCATCAGTGTTAGTAGCGGGAGTGAATGGGAGACCCAGTACTTC

D gene: TRBD2
J gene: TRBJ2-7
clone size: many
V gene: TRBV3-1
CDR3 protein: CASSQGTSGGREQYF
CDR3 DNA: TGTGCCAGCAGCCAAGGGACTAGCGGAGGGAGAGAGCAGTACTTC

D gene: TRBD2
J gene: TRBJ2-3
clone size: many
V gene: TRBV27
CDR3 protein: CASSQLAGITDTQYF
CDR3 DNA: TGTGCCAGCAGTCAATTAGCGGGGATCACAGATACGCAGTATTTT

D gene: .
J gene: TRBJ2-6
clone size: few
V gene: TRBV2
CDR3 protein: CASSEEQGDSGANVLTF
CDR3 DNA: TGTGCCAGCAGTGAAGAACAGGGTGACTCTGGGGCCAACGTCCTGACTTTC

D gene: .
J gene: TRBJ2-5
clone size: .
V gene: TRBV27
CDR3 protein: CASSPLLGQYF
CDR3 DNA: TGTGCCAGCAGTCCCCTACTTGGGCAGTACTTC

D gene: .
J gene: TRBJ2-5
clone size: few
V gene: TRBV13
CDR3 protein: CASSLRRKGPQETQYF
CDR3 DNA: TGTGCCAGCAGCTTAAGGAGGAAGGGCCCCCAAGAGACCCAGTACTTC

D gene: TRBD1
J gene: TRBJ2-5
clone size: .
V gene: TRBV6-5
CDR3 protein: CASSTGTGGETQYF
CDR3 DNA: TGTGCCAGCAGTACCGGGACAGGGGGCGAGACCCAGTACTTC

D gene: TRBD1
J gene: TRBJ1-1
clone size: few
V gene: TRBV12-3/TRBV12-4
CDR3 protein: CASRYGQGAEAFF
CDR3 DNA: TGTGCCAGCAGATACGGACAGGGGGCTGAAGCTTTCTTT

D gene: .
J gene: TRBJ2-5
clone size: few
V gene: TRBV10-1
CDR3 protein: CASSGDSAGQYF
CDR3 DNA: TGCGCCAGCAGTGGGGACTCGGCCGGGCAGTACTTC

D gene: TRBD2
J gene: TRBJ2-3
clone size: .
V gene: TRBV9
CDR3 protein: CASRKTSGSADTQYF
CDR3 DNA: TGTGCCAGCAGGAAGACTAGCGGGAGCGCGGATACGCAGTATTTT

D gene: .
J gene: TRBJ1-4
clone size: .
V gene: TRBV25-1
CDR3 protein: CASSEWGTGGGDTNEKLFF
CDR3 DNA: TGTGCCAGCAGTGAATGGGGCACAGGTGGAGGGGACACTAATGAAAAACTGTTTTTT

D gene: TRBD2
J gene: TRBJ2-7
clone size: many
V gene: TRBV10-3
CDR3 protein: CAISDSASGQNAQYF
CDR3 DNA: TGTGCCATCAGTGATTCGGCTAGCGGACAAAACGCGCAGTACTTC

D gene: .
J gene: TRBJ1-5
clone size: .
V gene: TRBV20-1
CDR3 protein: CSAVKGGQGNQPQHF
CDR3 DNA: TGCAGTGCTGTAAAGGGGGGGCAGGGCAATCAGCCCCAGCATTTT

D gene: .
J gene: TRBJ2-1
clone size: few
V gene: TRBV7-2
CDR3 protein: CASSLQSRAPNEQFF
CDR3 DNA: TGTGCCAGCAGCCTACAGTCTCGAGCCCCCAATGAGCAGTTCTTC

D gene: TRBD1
J gene: TRBJ1-5
clone size: many
V gene: TRBV5-6
CDR3 protein: CASSRTGNQPQHF
CDR3 DNA: TGTGCCAGCAGCCGGACAGGGAATCAGCCCCAGCATTTT

D gene: .
J gene: TRBJ1-2
clone size: .
V gene: TRBV3-1
CDR3 protein: CASSQVAGLGGGYTF
CDR3 DNA: TGTGCCAGCAGCCAAGTCGCAGGACTCGGGGGGGGCTACACCTTC

D gene: TRBD2
J gene: TRBJ2-3
clone size: .
V gene: TRBV9
CDR3 protein: CASSVGLAGETSTDTQYF
CDR3 DNA: TGTGCCAGCAGCGTGGGACTAGCGGGGGAGACTAGCACAGATACGCAGTATTTT

D gene: .
J gene: TRBJ2-6
clone size: few
V gene: TRBV10-3
CDR3 protein: CATASGANVLTF
CDR3 DNA: TGTGCCACTGCCTCTGGGGCCAACGTCCTGACTTTC

D gene: TRBD1
J gene: TRBJ2-5
clone size: .
V gene: TRBV25-1
CDR3 protein: CASSEPDRGLETQYF
CDR3 DNA: TGTGCCAGCAGTGAACCGGACAGGGGGCTCGAGACCCAGTACTTC

D gene: TRBD2
J gene: TRBJ2-2
clone size: once
V gene: TRBV11-1
CDR3 protein: CASSLSAGVKFVGELFF
CDR3 DNA: TGTGCCAGCAGCTTGTCAGCGGGAGTAAAGTTTGTCGGGGAGCTGTTTTTT

D gene: TRBD2
J gene: TRBJ2-7
clone size: .
V gene: TRBV29-1
CDR3 protein: CSVVTSGSYNEQYF
CDR3 DNA: TGCAGCGTTGTCACTAGCGGTTCCTACAATGAGCAGTACTTC

D gene: .
J gene: TRBJ1-5
clone size: .
V gene: TRBV30
CDR3 protein: CAWSALQEPQHF
CDR3 DNA: TGTGCCTGGAGTGCCCTTCAGGAGCCCCAGCATTTT

D gene: TRBD2
J gene: TRBJ2-3
clone size: few
V gene: TRBV5-1
CDR3 protein: CASSLVLTSGLLDTQYF
CDR3 DNA: TGCGCCAGCAGCTTGGTATTAACTAGCGGGTTGTTGGATACGCAGTATTTT

D gene: .
J gene: TRBJ2-6
clone size: .
V gene: TRBV7-9
CDR3 protein: CASSLVSGVSRGANVLTF
CDR3 DNA: TGTGCCAGCAGCTTAGTATCGGGAGTGTCGAGAGGGGCCAACGTCCTGACTTTC

D gene: TRBD1
J gene: TRBJ2-3
clone size: .
V gene: TRBV7-9
CDR3 protein: CASITGTGAITDTQYF
CDR3 DNA: TGTGCCAGCATCACCGGGACAGGGGCAATCACAGATACGCAGTATTTT

D gene: TRBD2
J gene: TRBJ2-1
clone size: .
V gene: TRBV20-1
CDR3 protein: CSARDHSGGGAKEQFF
CDR3 DNA: TGCAGTGCTAGAGATCATAGCGGCGGGGGGGCCAAGGAGCAGTTCTTC

D gene: TRBD1
J gene: TRBJ2-5
clone size: .
V gene: TRBV12-3/TRBV12-4
CDR3 protein: CASSPGQGLMETQYF
CDR3 DNA: TGTGCCAGCAGTCCCGGACAGGGGCTAATGGAGACCCAGTACTTC

D gene: .
J gene: TRBJ2-2
clone size: .
V gene: TRBV29-1
CDR3 protein: CSVGENTGELFF
CDR3 DNA: TGCAGCGTGGGAGAAAACACCGGGGAGCTGTTTTTT

D gene: .
J gene: TRBJ2-3
clone size: .
V gene: TRBV7-3
CDR3 protein: CASSLSHNTDTQYF
CDR3 DNA: TGTGCCAGCAGCTTAAGCCACAACACAGATACGCAGTATTTT

D gene: .
J gene: TRBJ2-7
clone size: .
V gene: TRBV6-6
CDR3 protein: CASSYVLGFPHEQYF
CDR3 DNA: TGTGCCAGCAGTTACGTGCTTGGGTTCCCCCACGAGCAGTACTTC

D gene: .
J gene: TRBJ1-2
clone size: .
V gene: TRBV14
CDR3 protein: CASSQPMGQGRNYGYTF
CDR3 DNA: TGTGCCAGCAGCCAACCCATGGGGCAGGGCCGGAACTATGGCTACACCTTC

D gene: .
J gene: TRBJ1-1
clone size: .
V gene: TRBV12-3/TRBV12-4
CDR3 protein: CASSPLPQRAFF
CDR3 DNA: TGTGCCAGCAGTCCCCTACCTCAGAGAGCTTTCTTT

D gene: .
J gene: TRBJ2-3
clone size: .
V gene: TRBV29-1
CDR3 protein: CSVRQVTDTQYF
CDR3 DNA: TGCAGCGTTCGACAGGTCACAGATACGCAGTATTTT

D gene: .
J gene: TRBJ2-5
clone size: few
V gene: TRBV7-4
CDR3 protein: CASSLLGRQGLAGETQYF
CDR3 DNA: TGTGCCAGCAGCTTATTAGGAAGGCAGGGCCTAGCCGGAGAGACCCAGTACTTC

D gene: .
J gene: TRBJ2-5
clone size: few
V gene: TRBV6-2/TRBV6-3
CDR3 protein: CASSYSGTRRTQYF
CDR3 DNA: TGTGCCAGCAGTTACTCAGGGACCCGCCGGACCCAGTACTTC

D gene: .
J gene: TRBJ2-3
clone size: .
V gene: TRBV27
CDR3 protein: CASSLSSSTDTQYF
CDR3 DNA: TGTGCCAGCAGTTTATCGTCTAGCACAGATACGCAGTATTTT

D gene: .
J gene: TRBJ2-7
clone size: .
V gene: TRBV7-9
CDR3 protein: CASSLAGRDGNEQYF
CDR3 DNA: TGTGCCAGCAGCTTAGCAGGCAGGGATGGTAACGAGCAGTACTTC

D gene: TRBD2
J gene: TRBJ2-5
clone size: .
V gene: TRBV20-1
CDR3 protein: CSAPEWGGYQETQYF
CDR3 DNA: TGCAGTGCCCCCGAATGGGGGGGGTACCAAGAGACCCAGTACTTC

D gene: .
J gene: TRBJ2-1
clone size: few
V gene: TRBV7-2
CDR3 protein: CASSLAGARHNEQFF
CDR3 DNA: TGTGCCAGCAGCTTAGCGGGGGCGCGACACAATGAGCAGTTCTTC

D gene: .
J gene: TRBJ1-6
clone size: .
V gene: TRBV6-2/TRBV6-3
CDR3 protein: CASTPGGTSPLHF
CDR3 DNA: TGTGCCAGCACTCCGGGGGGAACCTCACCCCTCCACTTT